The 23 T cell receptor beta chains presented below share a single source sample, sequenced in a study of T cell repertoires in cytomegalovirus infection. TCRdb independently ran MiXCR on the reads; one entry per CDR3 protein. The repertoire consists of under 300,000 distinct CDR3 sequences, with roughly 12% occurring once and the leading ten covering 1.5% to 2%. The sequenced material came from PBMCs. Receptor source: a human donor in good health (CMV status not recorded). Some clones in this sample may be carry-over from other donors' samples.

This clonotype appeared a few times. CDR3 sequence (DNA): TGCGCCAGCAGCAAGGACAGGGCGATTGAAAAACTGTTTTTT. It yields the protein CASSKDRAIEKLFF. The V and J genes are TRBV5-1 and TRBJ1-4, with 8 bases matching TRBD1. V trimming: 4 bases; J trimming: 7 bases; junction bases outside the gene matches: 6. The CDR3 has 14 amino acids. Germline V gives CDR1 SGHRS, CDR2 YFSETQ.

This clonotype occurred many times. The chain employs TRBV7-2 and TRBJ2-1; unclear D gene. The CDR3 loop spans 12 amino acids. V was clipped by 8 bases and J by 9 bases, with 14 bases between them. Germline values: CDR1 SGHTA, CDR2 FQGNSA. In DNA, the CDR3 is TGTGCCAGCGGACCGCTAGATGGTGAGCAGTTCTTC. Translation: CASGPLDGEQFF.

At least ten counts were recorded for this clonotype. The chain combines TRBV20-1 with TRBJ2-3; D ambiguous. The V gene lost 2 bases and the J gene lost 0 bases, with 12 bases spanning the gap. Germline CDR1 is DFQATT and CDR2 is SNEGSKA (reference sequence). The CDR3 is 15 amino acids. CDR3 sequence (DNA): TGCAGTGCTAGACCCCGACGCGACAGCACAGATACGCAGTATTTT. Translation: CSARPRRDSTDTQYF.

The chain carries TRBV5-5 and TRBJ2-7; D is perhaps TRBD1 or TRBD2 (5 bases each). The CDR3 contains 15 residues. The V end was cut by 0 bases, the J end by 5 bases, with 15 bases between. Germline lookup yields CDR1 SGHKS and CDR2 YYEKEE (reference sequence). The CDR3, as DNA: TGTGCCAGCAGCTTGGGGTGGTCAGGGAGCAACGAGCAGTACTTC. It codes for CASSLGWSGSNEQYF.

This clonotype was seen at least ten times. The rearrangement uses TRBV7-2 and TRBJ1-2; D is possibly TRBD1 (5 bases). Trimming shortened V by 0 bases and J by 3 bases, and 17 bases separated the two germline ends. The CDR3 runs 17 residues. Germline loops: CDR1 SGHTA, CDR2 FQGNSA. The CDR3 protein is CASSLAPSSRVHYGYTF. The CDR3 region has the DNA TGTGCCAGCAGCTTAGCGCCCTCTAGCAGGGTGCACTATGGCTACACCTTC.

V usage is TRBV28 and J usage is TRBJ2-5; no clear D. Germline V gene sequence: CDR1 MDHEN, CDR2 SYDVKM. V lost 3 bases to trimming and J lost 2 bases, with 7 bases between them. The CDR3 totals 13 residues. CDR3 in DNA: TGTGCCAGCAGTTTTTACTCTCAAGAGACCCAGTACTTC. It encodes CASSFYSQETQYF.

This chain uses TRBV7-9 with TRBJ1-1; D might be TRBD1 (6 bases). In germline, CDR1 is SEHNR, CDR2 FQNEAQ (reference sequence). The ends were cut back, 2 bases at V and 5 bases at J, with 12 bases in the middle. The length of the CDR3 is 14 residues. As DNA, the CDR3 is TGTGCCAGCAGCTTATACAGGGTCGGAACTGAAGCTTTCTTT. Translation: CASSLYRVGTEAFF.

The gene calls are TRBV7-9 and TRBJ2-7; D unclear. Trimming took off 5 bases at V and 3 bases at J, with 11 bases between the two ends. Germline-derived CDR1 and CDR2 are SEHNR and FQNEAQ (reference sequence). CDR3 length: 13 amino acids. The CDR3 region has the DNA TGTGCCAGCAGCCCTCACCTTATCTACGAGCAGTACTTC. It encodes CASSPHLIYEQYF.

This clonotype was found a few times. In DNA, the CDR3 is TGCAGTGCCGAAGCTGGGAAGTACCACAACCTTAGCACAGATACGCAGTATTTT. Translation gives CSAEAGKYHNLSTDTQYF. The chain combines TRBV20-1 with TRBJ2-3, with unresolved D. Trimming stripped 6 bases from V and 0 bases from J, with 25 bases between. Germline V gene lookup returns CDR1 DFQATT and CDR2 SNEGSKA (reference sequence). The CDR3 has 18 amino acids.

The table lists this clonotype with a few counts. The rearrangement joins TRBV7-9 to TRBJ2-1, with TRBD1 matching 8 bases. This CDR3 contains 16 residues. J was trimmed by 0 bases and V by 5 bases; bases with no gene match: 6. The germline gives CDR1 SEHNR, CDR2 FQNEAQ (reference sequence). The CDR3 sequence: CASSLRQGSSYNEQFF. The CDR3 DNA is TGTGCCAGCAGCCTCAGACAGGGGAGCTCCTACAATGAGCAGTTCTTC. The entire variable domain, with the rest obtained from reference TRBV7-9 and TRBJ2-1, is as follows: DTGVSQNPRHKITKRGQNVTFRCDPISEHNRLYWYRQTLGQGPEFLTYFQNEAQLEKSRLLSDRFSAERPKGSFSTLEIQRTEQGDSAMYLCASSLRQGSSYNEQFFGPGTRLTVL.

This clonotype has a handful of counts. This chain connects TRBV7-3 to TRBJ2-2; the match to TRBD1 covers 7 bases. The germline CDR1 and CDR2 sequences are SGHTA and FQGTGA. The CDR3 consists of 15 residues. With V trimmed by 7 bases and J by 2 bases, 7 bases remained unmatched. CDR3 loop: CASTEGTANTGELFF. The CDR3 DNA follows: TGTGCCAGCACAGAAGGGACAGCTAACACCGGGGAGCTGTTTTTT.

In its sample, this clonotype was seen many times. This chain links TRBV7-2 with TRBJ1-2; 9 positions agree with TRBD1. CDR3 length: 14 amino acids. CDR1 is SGHTA and CDR2 is FQGNSA in the germline V gene. V shed 5 bases and J 6 bases; nucleotides not matched to a gene: 7. The CDR3 DNA sequence: TGTGCCAGCAGCCGATTACAGGGGGCAAATGGCTACACCTTC. Translated, it gives CASSRLQGANGYTF.

This clonotype was seen repeatedly, ten times or more. The rearrangement joins TRBV19 to TRBJ2-6, with D tentatively TRBD1 (5 bases). Germline values: CDR1 LNHDA, CDR2 SQIVND (reference sequence). V was pared by 7 bases and J by 3 bases, with 13 bases between. CDR3 size: 15 residues. The CDR3 region has the DNA TGTGCCAGTACGACCCAGGGTAGTGGGGCCAACGTCCTGACTTTC. It translates to CASTTQGSGANVLTF.

V usage is TRBV20-1 and J usage is TRBJ2-5; 11 nucleotides agree with TRBD2. This CDR3 contains 17 residues. V dropped 0 bases and J dropped 1; count of bases not matched to a gene: 7. Germline assignment: CDR1 DFQATT and CDR2 SNEGSKA (reference sequence). The DNA of the CDR3 is TGCAGTGCTAGAGACTCCGGGACTAGCGGACTCCAAGAGACCCAGTACTTC. Protein product: CSARDSGTSGLQETQYF.

This clonotype was counted at least ten times. This chain links TRBV28 with TRBJ2-3, with 9 bases that match TRBD2. V lost 7 bases and J lost 0; bases outside the gene matches: 11. Germline CDR1 is MDHEN and CDR2 is SYDVKM. This CDR3 is 17 amino acids long. CDR3 nucleotides: TGTGCCAGCACCGCCCCGAGACTAGCGGCCAGCACAGATACGCAGTATTTT. Protein product: CASTAPRLAASTDTQYF.

This clonotype was counted many times. This chain joins TRBV6-1 and TRBJ1-2; the D is unclear. The CDR3 contains 13 residues. Trimming removed 8 bases from V and 8 bases from J, with 18 bases in between. Germline V gene lookup returns CDR1 MNHNS and CDR2 SASEGT. CDR3 region: CASSLAAIGGYTF. The DNA of the CDR3 is TGTGCCAGCTCTCTGGCGGCGATAGGCGGCTACACCTTC.

About this clonotype itself: This sequence may be a read error, since a much larger clone differs from it by one base. Here the CDR3 omits its conserved ending phenylalanine or tryptophan, so a read error is the likely source. CDR3 sequence: CASSLPLGSGANVLTL. The CDR3 DNA is TGTGCCAGCAGTTTGCCCTTAGGGTCTGGGGCCAACGTCCTGACTTTA. The V and J genes are TRBV28 and TRBJ2-6, with D hard to call. Germline V CDR1 and CDR2: MDHEN, SYDVKM. The ends were cut back, 3 bases at V and 1 base at J, with 10 bases in the middle. This CDR3 has 16 amino acids.

Relative to its sample, this clonotype is medium-sized (0.01 to 0.1%). The chain recombines TRBV7-2 with TRBJ2-3; 8 nucleotides agree with TRBD2. V gave up 3 bases and J gave up 5 bases; unmatched junction bases: 13. Germline V gives CDR1 SGHTA, CDR2 FQGNSA. The CDR3 runs to 17 residues. The CDR3 here is CASSLISTSARLDTQYF. The CDR3 bases are TGTGCCAGCAGCTTGATCTCGACTAGCGCCAGGCTAGATACGCAGTATTTT.

This clonotype appeared many times. The V call is TRBV5-4, the J call TRBJ2-5; 11 bases are shared with TRBD2. Germline-derived CDR1 and CDR2 are SGHNT and YYREEE (reference sequence). The V gene end was trimmed by 0 bases and the J gene end by 5 bases; junction bases not matched to a gene: 3. This CDR3 is built from 15 residues. The CDR3: CASSLGSGGGETQYF. As DNA, the CDR3 is TGTGCCAGCAGCTTGGGTAGCGGGGGGGGGGAGACCCAGTACTTC.

This clonotype was seen ten or more times. The J gene is TRBJ1-5, the V gene TRBV7-9; tentative D call: TRBD1 (5 bases). Germline-derived CDR1 and CDR2 are SEHNR and FQNEAQ (reference sequence). Deletions cut 10 bases from V and 3 bases from J, with 13 bases between. This CDR3 has 13 amino acids. CDR3 amino acids: CATGGLPNQPQHF. CDR3 DNA sequence: TGTGCCACCGGGGGGTTACCCAATCAGCCCCAGCATTTT.

This sequence joins TRBV4-3 and TRBJ1-6; D ambiguous. This CDR3 spans 19 amino acids. CDR1 is LGHNA, CDR2 YSLEER, per germline. The V and J ends lost 3 bases and 9 bases respectively, with 27 bases between them. For the CDR3, the DNA is TGCGCCAGCAGCCATATTCGGAGTAACGGGCTCGGAGGGAGTTCACCCCTCCACTTT. Protein product: CASSHIRSNGLGGSSPLHF.

In its sample, this clonotype was seen a few times. The J gene is TRBJ1-4, the V gene TRBV7-9, with D possibly matching TRBD1 (5 bases). The germline gives CDR1 SEHNR, CDR2 FQNEAQ (reference sequence). This CDR3 is 14 amino acids long. V was trimmed by 5 bases and J by 7 bases, leaving 14 bases between them. The CDR3 sequence: CASSRDLGGEKLFF. The CDR3 DNA sequence: TGTGCCAGCAGCCGGGACTTGGGGGGTGAAAAACTGTTTTTT.

There are a few counts of this clonotype. The V and J genes are TRBV6-2 or TRBV6-3 and TRBJ2-7; TRBD1 matches 7 bases. Germline V CDR1 and CDR2: MNHEY, SVGEGT. The CDR3 contains 18 residues. The ends lost 2 bases at V and 7 bases at J; junction bases unmatched: 20. CDR3 in DNA: TGTGCCAGCAGTTACGTCCGGGACAGTCCCCTCCGGACGGGGGAGCAGTACTTC. Its protein is CASSYVRDSPLRTGEQYF.